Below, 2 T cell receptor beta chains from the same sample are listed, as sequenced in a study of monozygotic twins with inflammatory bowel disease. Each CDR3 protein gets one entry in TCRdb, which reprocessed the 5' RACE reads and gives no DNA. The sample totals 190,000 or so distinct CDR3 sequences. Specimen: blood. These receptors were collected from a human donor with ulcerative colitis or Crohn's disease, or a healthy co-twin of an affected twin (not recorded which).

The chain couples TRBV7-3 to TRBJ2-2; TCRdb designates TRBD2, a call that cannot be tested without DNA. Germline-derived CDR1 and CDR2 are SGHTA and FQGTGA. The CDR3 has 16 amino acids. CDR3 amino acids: CASSFGRGGNTGELFF.

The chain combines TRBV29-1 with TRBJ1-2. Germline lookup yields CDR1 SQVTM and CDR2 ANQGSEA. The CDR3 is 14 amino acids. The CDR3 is CSVASGTTNYGYTF.